This is a list of T cell receptor beta chains from one sample in a study of blood T cells in healthy people across ages. TCRdb passed the 5' RACE reads through MiXCR, listing each CDR3 protein once. Among 500,000 to 600,000 distinct CDR3 sequences listed, 25% to 30% were seen once. The specimen sequenced was blood. The receptors were gathered from a woman in her seventies in good health. Each CDR3 is given with its conserved first and last residue. The D gene is left open where the match is weak. Size tells how often a clone was seen (once, few, many) or the class of an expanded clone, and some rows leave it out.

j_call d_call v_call clone_size cdr3_nt cdr3_aa
TRBJ1-4 - TRBV20-1 few TGCAGTGCTTCTAATGAAAAACTGTTTTTT CSASNEKLFF
TRBJ1-1 TRBD1 TRBV5-1 few TGCGCCAGCAGCCCACCGGGACAGAGTAAAGCTTTCTTT CASSPPGQSKAFF
TRBJ2-7 - TRBV6-5 few TGTGCCAGCAGTTACTCGGATTTGGGCTACGAGCAGTACTTC CASSYSDLGYEQYF
TRBJ2-5 - TRBV7-2 few TGTGCCAGCAGCTCCCGGGAACAAAAAAAATACCACGGGGCGGCGGAGACCCAGTACTTC CASSSREQKKYHGAAETQYF
TRBJ1-5 - TRBV7-3 - TGTGCCAGCAGCCCTGGTCAGGGCACAGTTAGCAATCAGCCCCAGCATTTT CASSPGQGTVSNQPQHF
TRBJ2-2 - TRBV19 - TGTGCCAGTAGGTCCTTAAGCACCGGGGAGCTGTTTTTT CASRSLSTGELFF
TRBJ1-1 - TRBV29-1 - TGCAGCGCTACATCTTTTACAGCTTTCTTT CSATSFTAFF
TRBJ2-2 - TRBV5-6 - TGTGCCAGCAGCACGGGGGTAACCGGGGAGCTGTTTTTT CASSTGVTGELFF
TRBJ1-2 - TRBV7-3 few TGTGCCAGCAGCTTAATAGGTGGGGATGGCTACACCTTC CASSLIGGDGYTF
TRBJ2-5 - TRBV7-7 - TGTGCCAGCAGCACTACCGGGACGCCGGGGGAGACCCAGTACTTC CASSTTGTPGETQYF
TRBJ2-7 - TRBV6-2/TRBV6-3 - TGTGCCAGCAGTTACCGTCTAGCGATCTACGAGCAGTACTTC CASSYRLAIYEQYF
TRBJ1-3 - TRBV7-2 few TGTGCCAGCAGCTCTAACTTGATCTCTGGAAACACCATATATTTT CASSSNLISGNTIYF
TRBJ2-3 TRBD2 TRBV27 - TGTGCCAGCAGTTTATCGACTAGCGGGGGCGCCGGTGCAGATACGCAGTATTTT CASSLSTSGGAGADTQYF
TRBJ2-4 TRBD2 TRBV12-3/TRBV12-4 few TGTGCCAGCTCTGAAGCGGGGGGACGGGAAAACATTCAGTACTTC CASSEAGGRENIQYF
TRBJ1-4 - TRBV12-3/TRBV12-4 - TGTGCCAGCAGGAAACAGGCAACTAATGAAAAACTGTTTTTT CASRKQATNEKLFF
TRBJ1-2 TRBD1 TRBV9 few TGTGCCAGCAGCCGCCGAGGAGGACAGGGGTTGGATGGCTACACCTTC CASSRRGGQGLDGYTF
TRBJ2-7 - TRBV10-3 - TGTGCCACCTCCGACCACCGAGACAGGTCCTCCTACGAGCAGTACTTC CATSDHRDRSSYEQYF
TRBJ2-3 TRBD1 TRBV7-9 - TGTGCCAGCAGCTTAGTTCTGCGAGGGGGCGAGCATACGCAGTATTTT CASSLVLRGGEHTQYF
TRBJ1-2 TRBD1 TRBV12-3/TRBV12-4 many TGTGCCAGCAGTCGTTCAAACAGGGGAGGTGGCTACACCTTC CASSRSNRGGGYTF
TRBJ2-1 TRBD1 TRBV2 - TGTGCCAGCAGTATACAGGGGCCCTCCTACAATGAGCAGTTCTTC CASSIQGPSYNEQFF
TRBJ2-5 - TRBV12-3/TRBV12-4 - TGTGCCAGCAGTTTAGCGCGGGTAACCCAGTACTTC CASSLARVTQYF
TRBJ2-1 TRBD1 TRBV6-2/TRBV6-3 few TGTGCCAGCAGCGACCCGGGACAGAGGGGAAATGAGCAGTTCTTC CASSDPGQRGNEQFF
TRBJ1-2 - TRBV5-6 many TGTGCCAGCAGCTTGATGGGGGGCTACACCTTC CASSLMGGYTF
TRBJ1-1 TRBD1 TRBV20-1 - TGCAGTGCGGGACAGGGGGCGACTGAAGCTTTCTTT CSAGQGATEAFF
TRBJ2-1 - TRBV30 - TGTGCCTGGGCCCCCGATTCCTACAATGAGCAGCTCTTC CAWAPDSYNEQLF
TRBJ2-7 TRBD2 TRBV20-1 - TGCAGTGCTTCGGCTAGCGGACCTTACGAGCAGTACTTC CSASASGPYEQYF
TRBJ2-3 TRBD1 TRBV7-9 few TGTGCCAGCCTGGGCAGGGGGTCGGCAGATACGCAGTATTTT CASLGRGSADTQYF
TRBJ2-5 - TRBV20-1 - TGCAGTGCTATCTCGGGACAAACAAGAGAGACCCAGTACTTC CSAISGQTRETQYF
TRBJ2-3 - TRBV5-1 many TGTGCCAGCAGCTTGGGGACTAGCACAGATACGCAGTATTTT CASSLGTSTDTQYF
TRBJ1-1 - TRBV19 few TGTGCCAGTAGCCACAGGGAGGAGAACACTGAAGCTTTCTTT CASSHREENTEAFF
TRBJ2-4 - TRBV5-1 - TGCGCCAGCAGCTTGACTATGGGGGACAAAAACATTCAGTACTTC CASSLTMGDKNIQYF
TRBJ1-1 - TRBV6-5 few TGTGCCAGCAGTTACTGGGCTGGACGAAGCACTGAAGCTTTCTTT CASSYWAGRSTEAFF
TRBJ1-5 TRBD1 TRBV10-3 few TGTGCCATCAGTGAGCTTAGGGACAGCCCAGAATCCCAGCATTTT CAISELRDSPESQHF
TRBJ2-2 - TRBV24-1 - TGTGCCACCAGTGACCTAGTGGGGAACACCGGGGAGCTGTTTTTT CATSDLVGNTGELFF
TRBJ1-5 - TRBV29-1 - TGCAGCGTTGCAGAAGGGAATCAGCCCCAGCATTTT CSVAEGNQPQHF
TRBJ1-4 TRBD1 TRBV5-1 - TGCGCCAGCAGCTTGGCCGGGACAGGGGGAGAAAAACTGTTTTTT CASSLAGTGGEKLFF
TRBJ1-2 TRBD1 TRBV7-9 - TGCGCCAGCAGCCGACAGGGAGTAGGCTATGGCTACACCTTC CASSRQGVGYGYTF
TRBJ1-3 - TRBV12-3/TRBV12-4 - TGTGCCAGCAGTTTATGGGGGGGGTGGTCGGCAAACACCATATATTTT CASSLWGGWSANTIYF
TRBJ2-5 TRBD2 TRBV20-1 - TGCAGTGCTAGAATCCTAGCGGGGGGCGGAGAGACCCAGTACTTC CSARILAGGGETQYF
TRBJ2-5 TRBD2 TRBV5-5 few TGTGCCAGCAGCTTGGACCGAGCGGGGGAAAAAGAGACCCAGTACTTC CASSLDRAGEKETQYF
TRBJ1-1 - TRBV6-5 - TGTGCCAGCAGTTACTCCCAGGGTTCGGCAGCCACTGGGGCTTTCTTT CASSYSQGSAATGAFF
TRBJ2-1 TRBD2 TRBV7-2 - TGTGCCAGCAGCTTAGGCGCTAGCGGGGGGGCTTACAATGAGCAGTTCTTC CASSLGASGGAYNEQFF
TRBJ2-7 - TRBV20-1 - TGCAGTGCCGACCCGGACCACTCCTACGAGCAGTACTTC CSADPDHSYEQYF
TRBJ1-6 - TRBV5-1 - TGCGTCAGCAGCTTGCAAGTGTCGGATAATTCACCCCTCCACTTT CVSSLQVSDNSPLHF
TRBJ2-5 TRBD2 TRBV5-1 - TGCGCCAGCAGCTTGGGGACTAGCGGGGCGGAAGAGACCCAGTACTTC CASSLGTSGAEETQYF
TRBJ2-6 - TRBV6-2/TRBV6-3 - TGTGCCAGCAGGGGCAGCTCCTCTGGGGCCAACGCCCTGACTTTC CASRGSSSGANALTF
TRBJ1-2 - TRBV7-9 - TGTGCCAGCAGCCCGGAGTTAGGACCAATCTATGGCTACACCTTC CASSPELGPIYGYTF
TRBJ2-1 TRBD2 TRBV30 few TGTGCCTGGAGGGGACTAGCGGTGAGCTCCTACAATGAGCAGTTCTTC CAWRGLAVSSYNEQFF
TRBJ2-7 - TRBV7-9 - TGTGCCAGCAGCTTAGGAACCGGGGGATGGGGACTGGACGAGCAGTACTTC CASSLGTGGWGLDEQYF
TRBJ1-1 - TRBV7-8 - TGTGCCAGCAGCTTCGACTCCACTCGTAACACTGAAGCTTTCTTT CASSFDSTRNTEAFF
TRBJ2-3 TRBD2 TRBV4-1 - TGCGCCAGCAGCCCGGGAAGCGGGGTACGTACGGATGCGCAGTATTTT CASSPGSGVRTDAQYF
TRBJ2-5 - TRBV4-1 many TGCGCCAGCAGCCCCGGACTCACGGGGGTAAAAGAGACCCAGTACTTC CASSPGLTGVKETQYF
TRBJ2-7 TRBD1 TRBV7-9 few TGTGCCAGCAGCGCGGACAGGGATGGGTCCTACGAGCAGTACTTC CASSADRDGSYEQYF
TRBJ2-7 - TRBV12-3/TRBV12-4 few TGTGCCAGCAGTTTCGGGACGGAGATGCCCTACGAGCAGTACTTC CASSFGTEMPYEQYF
TRBJ1-2 TRBD1 TRBV9 few TGTGCCAGCAGCGTAGCAGGACAGGGGATCGGGCCCTATGGCTACACCTTC CASSVAGQGIGPYGYTF